The clone carrying this T cell receptor beta chain came up a few times. Its target is unknown. The data were taken from a study of response to subunit inactivated influenza vaccine. Trimming took off 6 bases at V and 0 bases at J, with 15 bases between the two ends. This CDR3 is built from 15 residues. Study-wide results and caveats: With each seasonal influenza vaccination, the authors suggested, few new T cells are recruited.

TCRdb called the RT-PCR reads again in MiXCR, with one record for every CDR3 protein. The sample carries about 190,000 distinct CDR3 sequences, over 13% recorded once. This clonotype originated in a man in his fifties who received an inactivated influenza vaccine. V gene TRBV12-3 or TRBV12-4 combines with J gene TRBJ2-7; D unresolved. The sequences come from CD8+ T cells sorted from PBMCs, collected about 5 days after vaccination. In DNA form, the CDR3 reads TGTGCCAGCAGCCCGGCTTTACCGAGCTCCTACGAGCAGTACTTC. It yields the protein CASSPALPSSYEQYF.